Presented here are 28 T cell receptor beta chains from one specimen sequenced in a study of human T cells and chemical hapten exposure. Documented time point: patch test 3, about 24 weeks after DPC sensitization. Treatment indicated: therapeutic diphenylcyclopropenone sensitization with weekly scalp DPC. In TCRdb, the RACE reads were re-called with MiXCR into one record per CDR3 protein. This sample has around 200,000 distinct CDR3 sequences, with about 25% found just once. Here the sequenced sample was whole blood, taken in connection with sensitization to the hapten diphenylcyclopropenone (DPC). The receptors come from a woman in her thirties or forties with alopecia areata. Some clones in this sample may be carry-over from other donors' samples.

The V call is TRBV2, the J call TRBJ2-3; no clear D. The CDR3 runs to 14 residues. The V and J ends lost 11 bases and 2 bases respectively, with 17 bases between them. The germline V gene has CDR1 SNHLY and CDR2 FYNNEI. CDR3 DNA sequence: TGTGCCTCAGCATGGCTACAGCCCACAGATACGCAGTATTTT. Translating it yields CASAWLQPTDTQYF.

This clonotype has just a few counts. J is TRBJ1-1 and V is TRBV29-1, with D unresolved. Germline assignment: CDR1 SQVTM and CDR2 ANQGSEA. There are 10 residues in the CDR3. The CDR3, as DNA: TGCATCGCCTCGAACACTGAAGCTTTCTTT. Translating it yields CIASNTEAFF.

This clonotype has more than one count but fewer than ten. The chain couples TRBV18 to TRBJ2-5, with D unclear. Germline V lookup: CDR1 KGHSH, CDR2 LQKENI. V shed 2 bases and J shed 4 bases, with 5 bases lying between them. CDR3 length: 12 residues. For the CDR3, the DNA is TGTGCCAGCTCACCATTTTTAGAGACCCAGTACTTC. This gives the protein CASSPFLETQYF.

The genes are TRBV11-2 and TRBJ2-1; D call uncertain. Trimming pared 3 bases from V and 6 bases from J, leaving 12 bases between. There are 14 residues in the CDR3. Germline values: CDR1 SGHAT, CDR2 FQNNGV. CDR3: CASSFSSYFNEQFF. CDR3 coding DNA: TGTGCCAGCAGCTTTAGTAGCTATTTCAATGAGCAGTTCTTC.

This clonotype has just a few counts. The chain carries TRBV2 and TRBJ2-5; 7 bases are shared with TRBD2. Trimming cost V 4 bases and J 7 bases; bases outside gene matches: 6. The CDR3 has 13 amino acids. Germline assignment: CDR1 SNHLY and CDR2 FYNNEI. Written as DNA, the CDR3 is TGTGCCAGCAGTGTGGAGCGGGAACGGACCCAGTACTTC. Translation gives CASSVERERTQYF.

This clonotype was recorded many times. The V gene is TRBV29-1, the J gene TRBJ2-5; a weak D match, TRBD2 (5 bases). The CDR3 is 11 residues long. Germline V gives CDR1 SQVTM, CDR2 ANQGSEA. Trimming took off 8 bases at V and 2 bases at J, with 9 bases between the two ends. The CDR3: CSLGGQETQYF. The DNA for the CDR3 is TGCAGCCTCGGAGGTCAAGAGACCCAGTACTTC. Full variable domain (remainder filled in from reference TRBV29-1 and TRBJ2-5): SAVISQKPSRDICQRGTSLTIQCQVDSQVTMMFWYRQQPGQSLTLIATANQGSEATYESGFVIDKFPISRPNLTFSTLTVSNMSPEDSSIYLCSLGGQETQYFGPGTRLLVL.

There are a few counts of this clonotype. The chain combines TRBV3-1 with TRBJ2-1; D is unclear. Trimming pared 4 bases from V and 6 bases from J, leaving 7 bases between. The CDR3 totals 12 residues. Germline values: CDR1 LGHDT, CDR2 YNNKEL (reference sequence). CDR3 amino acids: CASSRLVNEQFF. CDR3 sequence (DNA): TGTGCCAGCAGCCGACTTGTCAATGAGCAGTTCTTC.

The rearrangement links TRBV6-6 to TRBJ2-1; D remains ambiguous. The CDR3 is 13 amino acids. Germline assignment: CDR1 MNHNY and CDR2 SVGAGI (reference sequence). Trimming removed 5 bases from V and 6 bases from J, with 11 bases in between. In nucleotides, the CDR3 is TGTGCCAGCAGTGCAGACCGGGCCAATGAGCAGTTCTTC. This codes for CASSADRANEQFF.

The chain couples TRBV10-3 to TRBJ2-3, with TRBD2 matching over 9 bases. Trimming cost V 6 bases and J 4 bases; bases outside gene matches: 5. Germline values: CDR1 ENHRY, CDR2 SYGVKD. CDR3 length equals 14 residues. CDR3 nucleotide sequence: TGTGCCATCAGCTTAGCGGGAGCCGCAGATACGCAGTATTTT. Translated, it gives CAISLAGAADTQYF.

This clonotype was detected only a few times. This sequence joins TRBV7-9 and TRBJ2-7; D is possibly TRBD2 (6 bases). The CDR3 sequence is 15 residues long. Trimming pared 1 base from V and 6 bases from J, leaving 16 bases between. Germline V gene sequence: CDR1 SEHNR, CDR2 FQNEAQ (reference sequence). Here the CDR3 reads CASSLVSGRMGEQYF. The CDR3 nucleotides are TGTGCCAGCAGCTTAGTCTCGGGGAGGATGGGCGAGCAGTACTTC. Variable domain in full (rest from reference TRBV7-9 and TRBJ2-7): DTGVSQNPRHKITKRGQNVTFRCDPISEHNRLYWYRQTLGQGPEFLTYFQNEAQLEKSRLLSDRFSAERPKGSFSTLEIQRTEQGDSAMYLCASSLVSGRMGEQYFGPGTRLTVT.

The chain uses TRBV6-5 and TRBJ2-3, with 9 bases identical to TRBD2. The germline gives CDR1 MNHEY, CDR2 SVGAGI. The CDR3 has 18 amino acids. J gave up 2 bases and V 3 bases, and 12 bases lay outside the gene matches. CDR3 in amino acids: CASSYEAPLAGNTDTQYF. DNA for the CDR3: TGTGCCAGCAGTTATGAAGCCCCACTAGCGGGCAACACAGATACGCAGTATTTT.

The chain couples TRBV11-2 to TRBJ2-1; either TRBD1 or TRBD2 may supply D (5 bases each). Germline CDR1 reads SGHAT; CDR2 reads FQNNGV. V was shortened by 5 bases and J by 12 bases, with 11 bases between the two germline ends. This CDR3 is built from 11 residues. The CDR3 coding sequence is TGTGCCAGCAGCCTCGGGGCCTTGCAGTTCTTC. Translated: CASSLGALQFF.

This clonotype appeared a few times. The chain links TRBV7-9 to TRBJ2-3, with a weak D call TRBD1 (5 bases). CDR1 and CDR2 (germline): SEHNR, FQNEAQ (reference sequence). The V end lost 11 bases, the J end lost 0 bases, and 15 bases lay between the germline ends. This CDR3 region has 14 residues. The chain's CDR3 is CAGGAHTSTDTQYF. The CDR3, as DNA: TGTGCCGGTGGGGCGCATACTAGCACAGATACGCAGTATTTT.

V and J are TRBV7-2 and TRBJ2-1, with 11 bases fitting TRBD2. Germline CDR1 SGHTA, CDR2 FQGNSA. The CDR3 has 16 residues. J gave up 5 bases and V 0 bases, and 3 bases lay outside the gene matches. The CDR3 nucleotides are TGTGCCAGCAGCTTAGCGGGACTAGCGGTGAACAATGAGCAGTTCTTC. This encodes CASSLAGLAVNNEQFF.

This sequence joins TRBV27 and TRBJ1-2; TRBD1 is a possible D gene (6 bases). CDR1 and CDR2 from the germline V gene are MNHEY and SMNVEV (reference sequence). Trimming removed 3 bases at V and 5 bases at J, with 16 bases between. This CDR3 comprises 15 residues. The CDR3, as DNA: TGTGCCAGCAGTTTGAGGGGGGCGAACCGGTATGGCTACACCTTC. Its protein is CASSLRGANRYGYTF.

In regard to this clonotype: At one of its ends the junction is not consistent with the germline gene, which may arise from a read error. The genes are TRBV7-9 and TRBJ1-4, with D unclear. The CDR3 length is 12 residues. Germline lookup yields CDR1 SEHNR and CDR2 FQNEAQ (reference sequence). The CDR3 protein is CASTGIFQALFF. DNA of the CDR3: TGTGCAAGCACGGGCATATTCCAAGCTTTGTTTTTT.

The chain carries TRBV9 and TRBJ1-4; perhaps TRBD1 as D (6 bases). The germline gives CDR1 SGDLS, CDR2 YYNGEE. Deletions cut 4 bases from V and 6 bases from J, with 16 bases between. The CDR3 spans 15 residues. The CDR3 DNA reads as TGTGCCAGCAGCCCGAGGGGGGTTCCCGATGAAAAACTGTTTTTT. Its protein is CASSPRGVPDEKLFF.

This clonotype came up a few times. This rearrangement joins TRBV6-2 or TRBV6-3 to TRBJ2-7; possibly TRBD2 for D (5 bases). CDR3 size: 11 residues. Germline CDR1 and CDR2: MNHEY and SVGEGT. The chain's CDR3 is CVGPGTYEQYF. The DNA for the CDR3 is TGTGTAGGCCCCGGGACCTACGAGCAGTACTTC.

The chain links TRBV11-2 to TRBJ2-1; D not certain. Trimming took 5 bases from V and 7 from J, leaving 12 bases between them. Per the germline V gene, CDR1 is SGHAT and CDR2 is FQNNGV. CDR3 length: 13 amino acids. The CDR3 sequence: CASSQSLGNEQFF. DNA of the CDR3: TGTGCCAGCAGCCAGAGTCTGGGGAATGAGCAGTTCTTC.

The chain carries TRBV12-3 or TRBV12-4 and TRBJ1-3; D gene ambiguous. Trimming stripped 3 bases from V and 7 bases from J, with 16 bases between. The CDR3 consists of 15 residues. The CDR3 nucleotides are TGTGCCAGCAGTTTTGGGGTGAGGGCACCGAACACCATATATTTT. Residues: CASSFGVRAPNTIYF.

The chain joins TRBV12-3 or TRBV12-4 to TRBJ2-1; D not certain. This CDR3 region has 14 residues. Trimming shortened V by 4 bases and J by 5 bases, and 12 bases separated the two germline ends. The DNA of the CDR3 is TGTGCCAGCAGTTGGAGACGCAGAAACAATGAGCAGTTCTTC. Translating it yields CASSWRRRNNEQFF.

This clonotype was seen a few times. CDR3 bases: TGTGCCAGCAGCTTGTTTACGGAGATCGCGAACACCGGGGAGCTGTTTTTT. It translates to CASSLFTEIANTGELFF. V usage is TRBV5-4 and J usage is TRBJ2-2; no clear D. Germline CDR1 reads SGHNT; CDR2 reads YYREEE (reference sequence). This CDR3 is 17 amino acids long. V lost 1 base to trimming and J lost 0 bases, with 13 bases between them.

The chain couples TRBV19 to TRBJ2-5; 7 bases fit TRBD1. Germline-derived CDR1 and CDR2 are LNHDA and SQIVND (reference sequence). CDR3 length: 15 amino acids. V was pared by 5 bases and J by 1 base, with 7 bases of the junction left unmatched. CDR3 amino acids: CASSPVTGSQETQYF. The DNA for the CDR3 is TGTGCCAGTAGTCCCGTGACAGGGTCCCAAGAGACCCAGTACTTC.

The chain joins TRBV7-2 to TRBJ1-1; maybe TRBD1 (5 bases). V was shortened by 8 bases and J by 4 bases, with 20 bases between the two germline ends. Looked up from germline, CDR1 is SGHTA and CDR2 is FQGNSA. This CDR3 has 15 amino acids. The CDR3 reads CASGRDGSRGTEAFF. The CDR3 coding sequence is TGTGCCAGCGGACGGGACGGCTCAAGGGGCACTGAAGCTTTCTTT.

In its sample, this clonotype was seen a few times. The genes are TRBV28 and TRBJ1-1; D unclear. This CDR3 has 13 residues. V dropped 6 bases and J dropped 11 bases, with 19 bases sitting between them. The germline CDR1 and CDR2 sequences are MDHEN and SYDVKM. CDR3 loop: CASRQNSQYSAFF. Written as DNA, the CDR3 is TGTGCCAGCAGACAAAACTCCCAATACTCGGCTTTCTTT.

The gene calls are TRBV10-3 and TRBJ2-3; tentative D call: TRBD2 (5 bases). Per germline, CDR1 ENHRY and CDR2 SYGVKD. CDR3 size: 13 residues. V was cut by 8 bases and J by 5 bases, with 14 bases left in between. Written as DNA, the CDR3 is TGTGCCATCTCTCCGTCGGGGAAAGATACGCAGTATTTT. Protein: CAISPSGKDTQYF.

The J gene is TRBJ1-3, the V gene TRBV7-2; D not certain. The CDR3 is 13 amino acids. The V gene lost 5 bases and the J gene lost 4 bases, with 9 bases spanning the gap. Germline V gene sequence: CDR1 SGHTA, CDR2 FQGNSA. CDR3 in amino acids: CASSKSPGNTIYF. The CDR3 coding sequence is TGTGCCAGCAGCAAAAGCCCGGGAAACACCATATATTTT.

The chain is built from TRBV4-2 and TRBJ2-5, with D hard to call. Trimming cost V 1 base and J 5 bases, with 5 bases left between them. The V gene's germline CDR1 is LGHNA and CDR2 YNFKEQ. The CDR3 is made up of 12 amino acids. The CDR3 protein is CASSQVSETQYF. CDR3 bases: TGTGCCAGCAGCCAAGTTAGCGAGACCCAGTACTTC.